The T cell receptor beta chain described here comes from a study of T-cell reconstitution after alpha-beta-depleted transplantation in children. Overall study findings and caveats: From newly produced T cells came most of the T-cell counts and diversity one year after transplant. For some patients, TCRbeta diversity was high at day 60 because of recipient T cells and thymic progenitors that survived. Alpha-beta T cells about two months after transplant reportedly derived from several hundred expanded graft clones.

The V gene lost 4 bases and the J gene lost 2 bases, with 12 bases spanning the gap. The CDR3 spans 14 residues. Germline V CDR1 and CDR2: SGHDN, FVKESK. As regards this clonotype: The antigen remains unidentified.

The TCRbeta library incorporated unique molecular identifiers. TCRdb redid the calling of the PCR reads with MiXCR, one entry per CDR3 protein. The sample records a few thousand distinct CDR3 sequences, 20% to 25% being singletons. The sample was PBMCs, mostly from graft donor cells, taken 60 days after TCRalphabeta/CD19-depleted stem cell transplant. The chain uses TRBV14 and TRBJ2-7, with unresolved D. The TCR was taken from a female patient younger than 18 who had a stem cell transplant for acute lymphoblastic leukemia, so the T cells may come from the graft donor. The CDR3: CASSLLGVTYEQYF. The DNA of the CDR3 is TGTGCCAGCAGCCTTCTTGGAGTTACCTACGAGCAGTACTTC.